This T cell receptor beta chain was sequenced in a study of CD8 T cells in ankylosing spondylitis. The study's findings and limits: According to the report, clones linked to the disease were significantly enriched in matched synovial fluid samples taken from ankylosing spondylitis patients. A TCR beta motif made of fewer than 10 highly homologous variants seemed typical of ankylosing spondylitis blood.

Germline V gene data show CDR1 as MNHEY and CDR2 as SMNVEV (reference sequence). Trimming took off 4 bases at V and 0 bases at J, with 10 bases between the two ends. This CDR3 comprises 14 residues. The sample holds many counts of this clonotype. Its antigen is undetermined. Quantitative 5'-RACE was performed with molecular barcodes, and it yielded the TCR beta libraries. TCRdb analysed the 5' RACE reads with MiXCR anew, one entry per CDR3 protein. Of 200,000 to 300,000 distinct CDR3 sequences listed, less than 9.5% are singletons. The sample comprised blood, either unsorted or a sorted T cell fraction (not recorded which). The chain has TRBV27 and TRBJ2-7, with D perhaps TRBD2 (6 bases). The sequence was obtained from a female donor with ankylosing spondylitis or in good health (not recorded which). The chain's CDR3 is CASSSFSGSYEQYF. CDR3 bases: TGTGCCAGCAGTTCCTTTAGCGGCTCCTACGAGCAGTACTTC.